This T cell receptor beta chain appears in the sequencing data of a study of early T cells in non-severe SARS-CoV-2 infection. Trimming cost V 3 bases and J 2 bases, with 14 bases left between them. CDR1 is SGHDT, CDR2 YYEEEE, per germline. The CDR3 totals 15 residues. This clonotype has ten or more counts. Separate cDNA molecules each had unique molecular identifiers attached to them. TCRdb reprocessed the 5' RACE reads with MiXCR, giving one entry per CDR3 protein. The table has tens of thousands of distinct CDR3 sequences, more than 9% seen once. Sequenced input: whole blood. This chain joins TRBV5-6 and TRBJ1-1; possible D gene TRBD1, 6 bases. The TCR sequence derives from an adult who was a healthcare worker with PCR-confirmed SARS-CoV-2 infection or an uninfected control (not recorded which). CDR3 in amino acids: CASSSSGGPNTEAFF. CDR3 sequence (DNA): TGTGCCAGCAGCTCGTCTGGGGGGCCAAACACTGAAGCTTTCTTT.